Listed here are 23 T cell receptor beta chains from one sample, sequenced in a study of regulatory T cells in long-lasting Graves disease. Noted time point: persistent/refractory GD, antithyroid drugs over 5 years with positive TRAb. RNA extracted from PBMCs served as the sequencing template. HTBI primers from iRepertoire and Arm-PCR of CDR3 regions yielded the TCR beta libraries. TCRdb fed the multiplex PCR reads into MiXCR, producing one record per CDR3 protein. This table holds about 660,000 distinct CDR3 sequences, 25% to 35% found once. The sample consisted of peripheral blood mononuclear cells (PBMCs), taken when the disease was refractory, from a patient treated with antithyroid drugs. The receptors stem from a female donor with Graves disease.

The CDR3 DNA follows: TGTGCCATCAGTGAGTCCGCGAAGGGTGAAGCTTTCTTT. It yields the protein CAISESAKGEAFF. The chain combines TRBV10-3 with TRBJ1-1, with unresolved D. The V end lost 0 bases, the J end lost 7 bases, and 9 bases lay between the germline ends. From germline, CDR1 is ENHRY and CDR2 SYGVKD. This CDR3 comprises 13 residues.

This clonotype was found a few times. The chain employs TRBV10-3 and TRBJ1-1, with D possibly TRBD1 on 6 matching bases. Trimming took off 7 bases at V and 4 bases at J, with 16 bases between the two ends. This CDR3 spans 14 amino acids. Germline V gene sequence: CDR1 ENHRY, CDR2 SYGVKD. CDR3 bases: TGTGCCATCACCATACAGGGTAAGGGCACTGAAGCTTTCTTT. This translates into CAITIQGKGTEAFF.

A few counts support this clonotype. J is TRBJ1-1 and V is TRBV11-2; tentative D call: TRBD1 (5 bases). From germline, CDR1 is SGHAT and CDR2 FQNNGV. The V end was cut by 3 bases, the J end by 1 base, with 9 bases between. This CDR3 comprises 14 residues. The CDR3 region is CASSFGTRNTEAFF. The CDR3, as DNA: TGTGCCAGCAGCTTCGGGACGAGGAACACTGAAGCTTTCTTT.

The genes are TRBV6-2 or TRBV6-3 and TRBJ1-1, with D perhaps TRBD1 (5 bases). There are 11 residues in the CDR3. Trimming removed 10 bases at V and 8 bases at J, with 14 bases between. Per germline, CDR1 MNHEY and CDR2 SVGEGT. The CDR3 nucleotides read TGTGCCACCGCCGGGGCGAGGGAAGCTTTCTTT. Translating it yields CATAGAREAFF.

This clonotype has a count of ten or more. The V and J genes are TRBV7-3 and TRBJ2-2, with D tentatively TRBD1 (6 bases). This CDR3 has 14 residues. The germline V gene encodes CDR1 SGHTA and CDR2 FQGTGA. V was shortened by 6 bases and J by 2 bases, with 10 bases between the two germline ends. The CDR3 spells CASRSGTNTGELFF. CDR3 sequence (DNA): TGTGCCAGCAGGTCCGGGACAAACACCGGGGAGCTGTTTTTT.

This clonotype has only one observation. The V gene is TRBV5-1, the J gene TRBJ2-2, with D perhaps matching TRBD2 (6 bases). This CDR3 spans 16 amino acids. Per germline, CDR1 SGHRS and CDR2 YFSETQ. Trimming took off 0 bases at V and 6 bases at J, with 15 bases between the two ends. CDR3 sequence (DNA): TGCGCCAGCAGCTTGGCCGCCGGGGGAATGGCCGGGGAGCTGTTTTTT. Its translation is CASSLAAGGMAGELFF.

The chain couples TRBV5-1 to TRBJ1-1; 9 nucleotides match TRBD1. J gave up 10 bases and V 0 bases, and 10 bases lay outside the gene matches. There are 15 residues in the CDR3. Germline V gene data show CDR1 as SGHRS and CDR2 as YFSETQ. The CDR3: CASSLDRGRVDGAFF. The CDR3 DNA reads as TGCGCCAGCAGCTTGGACAGGGGGCGGGTGGATGGAGCTTTCTTT.

This chain joins TRBV4-1 and TRBJ1-2, with D perhaps TRBD1 (6 bases). This CDR3 region has 15 residues. The germline V gene has CDR1 MGHRA and CDR2 YSYEKL. V lost 3 bases and J lost 9, with 20 bases in between. Written as DNA, the CDR3 is TGCGCCAGCAGCCACCCCCAAAGGCAGGGGAGAAGCTACACCTTC. Protein: CASSHPQRQGRSYTF.

This clonotype was recorded at least ten times. This chain links TRBV6-1 with TRBJ1-6; D perhaps matches TRBD1 (6 bases). The germline CDR1 and CDR2 sequences are MNHNS and SASEGT. Trimming stripped 6 bases from V and 7 bases from J, with 10 bases between. The CDR3 contains 13 residues. CDR3 sequence: CASSPGTNSPLHF. The CDR3 DNA is TGTGCCAGCAGCCCCGGGACAAATTCACCCCTCCACTTT.

This clonotype was seen more than once but under ten times. The chain employs TRBV10-3 and TRBJ2-5; D is perhaps TRBD1 (6 bases). The CDR3 totals 15 residues. V gave up 5 bases and J gave up 1 base, with 14 bases separating them. Per germline, CDR1 ENHRY and CDR2 SYGVKD. DNA of the CDR3: TGTGCCATCAGTCGGGACAACAGAATCCAAGAGACCCAGTACTTC. Its translation: CAISRDNRIQETQYF.

Comments on this clonotype: The junction departs from germline at one end; a sequencing error may be responsible. This chain uses TRBV11-2 with TRBJ2-7; D perhaps matches TRBD1 (6 bases). The CDR3 loop spans 16 amino acids. Per germline, CDR1 SGHAT and CDR2 FQNNGV. CDR3 residues: CASRGTGTLTTYERYF. The CDR3 DNA reads as TGTGCCAGCAGGGGGACCGGGACACTTACCACCTACGAGCGGTACTTC.

In its sample, this clonotype was seen a few times. The chain has TRBV19 and TRBJ2-5, with 7 bases that match TRBD2. CDR1 and CDR2 (germline): LNHDA, SQIVND (reference sequence). CDR3 length: 15 residues. Unmatched junction bases numbered 10, after V lost 4 bases and J lost 5 bases. The DNA of the CDR3 is TGTGCCAGTAGTAGGGGAGGGAGTCTAACGGAGACCCAGTACTTC. This gives the protein CASSRGGSLTETQYF.

CDR3 bases: TGCAGTGCTAGAGATCTCTACGGGGGGCCCACCTACGAGCAGTACTTC. It translates to CSARDLYGGPTYEQYF. The J gene is TRBJ2-7, the V gene TRBV20-1, with D maybe TRBD2 (7 bases). Germline CDR1 and CDR2: DFQATT and SNEGSKA (reference sequence). The CDR3 length is 16 residues. V gave up 0 bases and J gave up 2 bases, with 17 bases separating them.

This clonotype was recorded a few times. This sequence joins TRBV10-3 and TRBJ1-1; D is possibly TRBD1 (6 bases). The CDR3 length is 13 residues. Per germline, CDR1 ENHRY and CDR2 SYGVKD. Trimming left V 3 bases short and J 8 bases short, with 13 bases between. CDR3: CAISEDGTTEAFF. CDR3 DNA: TGTGCCATCAGTGAAGACGGGACAACCGAAGCTTTCTTT.

The table lists this clonotype with a few counts. This CDR3 is CASSFPRTGTGILNTEAFF. DNA for the CDR3: TGTGCCAGCAGCTTTCCCCGTACCGGGACAGGCATATTGAACACTGAAGCTTTCTTT. The chain has TRBV7-9 and TRBJ1-1; 8 bases agree with TRBD1. CDR3 length equals 19 residues. Germline V gene sequence: CDR1 SEHNR, CDR2 FQNEAQ (reference sequence). The J segment lost 0 bases and the V segment lost 3 bases, leaving 15 bases of the junction unmatched.

This clonotype has a count of ten or more. V is TRBV12-3 or TRBV12-4 and J is TRBJ1-1, with 8 bases identical to TRBD1. The trim removed 6 bases at V and 1 base at J, leaving 4 bases unmatched. The CDR3 covers 14 residues. The DNA of the CDR3 is TGTGCCAGCAGCCGAGGACAGGGGAACACTGAAGCTTTCTTT. This translates into CASSRGQGNTEAFF.

This sequence joins TRBV12-3 or TRBV12-4 and TRBJ2-6, with 7 bases lining up with TRBD1. V gave up 8 bases and J gave up 0 bases; unmatched junction bases: 13. There are 18 residues in the CDR3. The CDR3 sequence is CASQPSRGRPSGANVLTF. CDR3 sequence (DNA): TGTGCCAGCCAACCCTCGAGGGGGCGGCCCTCTGGGGCCAACGTCCTGACTTTC.

The DNA for the CDR3 is TGTGCCAGCAGCGTGGAGGGGGAAAGGAGAGAGACCCAGTACTTC. Its protein product is CASSVEGERRETQYF. The J gene is TRBJ2-5, the V gene TRBV9, with D perhaps assigned TRBD1 or TRBD2 (6 bases each). The CDR3 totals 15 residues. Trimming stripped 2 bases from V and 4 bases from J, with 15 bases between. The germline V gene has CDR1 SGDLS and CDR2 YYNGEE.

This chain joins TRBV7-2 and TRBJ2-2, with D unresolved. Trimming removed 5 bases at V and 8 bases at J, with 12 bases between. The CDR3 extends over 13 amino acids. Germline loops: CDR1 SGHTA, CDR2 FQGNSA. The CDR3 here is CASSLIRGGELFF. The CDR3 nucleotides are TGTGCCAGCAGCCTAATTCGTGGTGGGGAGCTGTTTTTT.

CDR3 in amino acids: CASSISLRVQGNNQPQHF. The CDR3 DNA is TGTGCCAGTAGTATATCCCTGCGGGTTCAAGGTAACAATCAGCCCCAGCATTTT. V usage is TRBV19 and J usage is TRBJ1-5; D remains unclear. Germline CDR1 reads LNHDA; CDR2 reads SQIVND (reference sequence). This CDR3 has 18 residues. V lost 2 bases, J lost 3 bases, and 20 bases lay in between.

The rearrangement joins TRBV27 to TRBJ2-7; D perhaps matches TRBD1 (6 bases). The V end lost 5 bases, the J end lost 9 bases, and 11 bases lay between the germline ends. CDR3 length: 11 amino acids. The germline CDR1 and CDR2 sequences are MNHEY and SMNVEV (reference sequence). The CDR3 nucleotides are TGTGCCAGCAGTGAGGGGGAGAGGCAGTACTTC. This translates into CASSEGERQYF.

The rearrangement joins TRBV7-9 to TRBJ2-4; D may correspond to TRBD1 or TRBD2 (5 bases each). V shed 5 bases and J shed 0 bases, with 20 bases lying between them. Per the germline V gene, CDR1 is SEHNR and CDR2 is FQNEAQ (reference sequence). CDR3 length: 18 amino acids. CDR3 sequence (DNA): TGTGCCAGCAGCCCGGGACGGATTCTACTACTAGCCAAAAACATTCAGTACTTC. Protein sequence: CASSPGRILLLAKNIQYF.

This clonotype was counted only a few times. This chain uses TRBV30 with TRBJ1-3; D not resolved. The V end was cut by 3 bases, the J end by 3 bases, with 12 bases between. The germline V gene has CDR1 GTSNPN and CDR2 SVGIG (reference sequence). The CDR3 consists of 14 residues. The CDR3 reads CAWSAPGYGNTIYF. The CDR3 bases are TGTGCCTGGAGCGCGCCTGGATATGGAAACACCATATATTTT.